The 10 T cell receptor beta chains reported below all come from one sample, sequenced in a study of CD8 T cells in Susac syndrome. RNA was extracted with the RNeasy kit, and a quantity of roughly 0.5 to 1 ug was reverse transcribed using random hexamers. TCRdb reanalysed the immunoSEQ multiplex PCR reads using MiXCR and keeps one entry per CDR3 protein. The table lists about 200,000 distinct CDR3 sequences, over 90% of them singletons. The sequencing input was CD4+ T cells from PBMCs. These receptors were taken from a human donor with multiple sclerosis.

The J gene is TRBJ1-4, the V gene TRBV3-1; D perhaps matches TRBD1 (5 bases). V was shortened by 3 bases and J by 6 bases, with 17 bases between the two germline ends. The CDR3 is 16 residues long. Germline-derived CDR1 and CDR2 are LGHDT and YNNKEL (reference sequence). The CDR3 DNA reads as TGTGCCAGCAGCCACCGGACCGGGACTGCGGATGAAAAACTGTTTTTT. Residues: CASSHRTGTADEKLFF.

The rearrangement links TRBV7-2 to TRBJ1-1; no definite D call. This CDR3 has 12 residues. The V end lost 5 bases, the J end lost 11 bases, and 15 bases lay between the germline ends. Germline V gene sequence: CDR1 SGHTA, CDR2 FQGNSA. The CDR3 reads CASSPRSPWAFF. Here the CDR3 DNA reads TGTGCCAGCAGCCCTAGAAGCCCATGGGCTTTCTTT.

This clonotype was observed a single time. This rearrangement joins TRBV12-3 or TRBV12-4 to TRBJ2-6; maybe TRBD1 (5 bases). The CDR3 is 13 amino acids. Trimming removed 6 bases at V and 4 bases at J, with 7 bases between. CDR3 amino acids: CASSPGGANVLTF. Written as DNA, the CDR3 is TGTGCCAGCAGCCCAGGGGGGGCCAACGTCCTGACTTTC.

The chain joins TRBV7-9 to TRBJ1-1; D is ambiguous. V lost 7 bases, J lost 8 bases, and 8 bases lay in between. Germline loops: CDR1 SEHNR, CDR2 FQNEAQ (reference sequence). This CDR3 is 10 amino acids long. CDR3 loop: CASTITEAFF. The CDR3 DNA reads as TGTGCCAGCACCATTACAGAAGCTTTCTTT.

V is TRBV20-1 and J is TRBJ2-7; TRBD2 matches at 7 bases. Germline trimming cut 6 bases from V and 1 base from J; bases unmatched to any gene: 9. The CDR3 is 14 residues long. Germline values: CDR1 DFQATT, CDR2 SNEGSKA (reference sequence). CDR3 bases: TGCAGTGCGTCTTCACTAGCGATGTCCTACGAGCAGTACTTC. Protein: CSASSLAMSYEQYF.

The chain links TRBV5-1 to TRBJ2-1; 8 nucleotides match TRBD2. The CDR3 runs to 15 residues. From germline, CDR1 is SGHRS and CDR2 YFSETQ. J lost 7 bases, V lost 4 bases, and 10 bases had no gene match. The DNA for the CDR3 is TGCGCCAGCAGCCCGGGACTAGGAGATACGAATGAGCAGTTCTTC. Translated, it gives CASSPGLGDTNEQFF.

This sequence joins TRBV3-1 and TRBJ1-2, with 8 bases matching TRBD1. The CDR3 runs to 18 residues. Losses at the gene ends were 1 base for V and 5 bases for J; bases not matched to a gene: 15. Per germline, CDR1 LGHDT and CDR2 YNNKEL (reference sequence). The DNA for the CDR3 is TGTGCCAGCAGCCAAGGAATCACAAGCCCAGGGGGCGGATATGGCTACACCTTC. Protein sequence: CASSQGITSPGGGYGYTF.

The chain recombines TRBV3-1 with TRBJ1-1; D gene uncertain. Per germline, CDR1 LGHDT and CDR2 YNNKEL (reference sequence). The CDR3 runs to 15 residues. V was shortened by 6 bases and J by 1 base, with 15 bases between the two germline ends. The CDR3 DNA follows: TGTGCCAGCAGACACAACATTATCAGGAACACTGAAGCTTTCTTT. It specifies CASRHNIIRNTEAFF.

This chain connects TRBV18 to TRBJ2-1, with D tentatively TRBD1 or TRBD2 (6 bases each). The germline V gene encodes CDR1 KGHSH and CDR2 LQKENI. This CDR3 comprises 16 residues. Trimming cost V 3 bases and J 2 bases, with 14 bases left between them. The CDR3 loop reads CASSPPTGAAYNEQFF. As DNA, the CDR3 is TGTGCCAGCTCACCTCCTACGGGGGCGGCCTACAATGAGCAGTTCTTC.

The CDR3 here is CASSQVTPANNSPLHF. The CDR3 region has the DNA TGTGCCAGCAGCCAAGTTACACCGGCAAACAATTCACCCCTCCACTTT. The chain has TRBV14 and TRBJ1-6; D remains ambiguous. Trimming pared 1 base from V and 7 bases from J, leaving 14 bases between. CDR1 and CDR2 (germline): SGHDN, FVKESK. This CDR3 comprises 16 residues.